This T cell receptor (beta chain) was profiled in a study of shared clonotypes between healthy human individuals. Comment on this clone: Antigen unknown.

This CDR3 has 18 residues. V was pared by 0 bases and J by 5 bases, with 22 bases between. From germline, CDR1 is SGHKS and CDR2 YYEKEE (reference sequence). The study, taken as a whole, reports: Only blood underwent sampling, and tissue repertoires likely differ.

Profiled with immunoSEQ multiplex PCR; TCRdb holds only in-frame clones, not every one. The data hold hundreds of thousands of clones, with approximately 95% observed a single time. As defined, naive CD8 cells were CD45RO-negative and positively selected for CCR7, with terminally differentiated effector memory CD45RA+ cells excluded. Sequences were obtained from naive CD8+ T cells sorted from blood. The J gene is TRBJ2-3, the V gene TRBV5-5, with a possible D match to TRBD2 (6 bases). This TCR was sampled from a woman between 25 and 40 years old in good health. CDR3 DNA sequence: TGTGCCAGCAGCTTGGGGGACTTCGGGACGCCTCCTGTAGATACGCAGTATTTT. Translation gives CASSLGDFGTPPVDTQYF.